Below are 8 T cell receptor beta chains sequenced from a single sample in a study of blood T cell repertoires in COVID-19. Clones were sequenced by immunoSEQ multiplex PCR, and TCRdb holds only the in-frame ones, with some missing. The table shows just over 40,000 clones, with about four fifths occurring only once. Sequencing was performed on peripheral blood. The receptors come from a woman aged 60-70 years with acute or convalescent COVID-19.

The gene calls are TRBV19 and TRBJ1-1; no clear D. Per the germline V gene, CDR1 is LNHDA and CDR2 is SQIVND (reference sequence). V was shortened by 7 bases and J by 1 base, with 16 bases between the two germline ends. The CDR3 is 15 amino acids. CDR3 in DNA: TGTGCCAGTACCATGGGCAGATACTGGAACACTGAAGCTTTCTTT. Amino acids: CASTMGRYWNTEAFF.

The V call is TRBV19, the J call TRBJ2-6; TRBD2 aligns across 8 bases. The CDR3 is 16 amino acids. The germline CDR1 and CDR2 sequences are LNHDA and SQIVND (reference sequence). The ends lost 7 bases at V and 1 base at J; junction bases unmatched: 6. The CDR3 protein is CASTDGGGSGANVLTF. The DNA for the CDR3 is TGTGCCAGTACCGACGGCGGGGGGTCTGGGGCCAACGTCCTGACTTTC. Full variable domain (rest looked up from reference TRBV19 and TRBJ2-6): DGGITQSPKYLFRKEGQNVTLSCEQNLNHDAMYWYRQDPGQGLRLIYYSQIVNDFQKGDIAEGYSVSREKKESFPLTVTSAQKNPTAFYLCASTDGGGSGANVLTFGAGSRLTVL.

The chain couples TRBV29-1 to TRBJ1-1; TRBD1 might be the D (6 bases). CDR3 length: 13 amino acids. Germline CDR1 is SQVTM and CDR2 is ANQGSEA. The ends were cut back, 4 bases at V and 3 bases at J, with 12 bases in the middle. The CDR3 spells CSVGTGTDTEAFF. The CDR3 DNA sequence: TGCAGCGTTGGAACAGGGACGGACACTGAAGCTTTCTTT.

This rearrangement joins TRBV6-5 to TRBJ1-1; the D gene is possibly TRBD1 (5 bases). V gave up 8 bases and J gave up 0 bases, with 13 bases separating them. Germline CDR1 MNHEY, CDR2 SVGAGI. CDR3 size: 14 residues. The CDR3 sequence: CASGVQDMNTEAFF. CDR3 in DNA: TGTGCCAGCGGAGTACAGGACATGAACACTGAAGCTTTCTTT.

V and J are TRBV28 and TRBJ1-5; a possible D gene is TRBD1 (6 bases). Trimming took 10 bases from V and 7 from J, leaving 20 bases between them. CDR1 and CDR2 from the germline V gene are MDHEN and SYDVKM. The CDR3 has 14 residues. The CDR3 protein is CATTRARGTQPQHF. The CDR3 DNA sequence: TGTGCCACCACAAGGGCGAGGGGGACGCAGCCCCAGCATTTT.

The CDR3: CASSLREKETQYF. The CDR3 DNA reads as TGTGCCAGCAGTTTGCGGGAGAAAGAGACCCAGTACTTC. V gene TRBV12-3 or TRBV12-4 combines with J gene TRBJ2-5; 7 bases fit TRBD2. J gave up 3 bases and V 3 bases, and 1 base lay outside the gene matches. The CDR3 contains 13 residues.

V usage is TRBV19 and J usage is TRBJ1-2; D is undetermined. The CDR3 loop spans 12 amino acids. The V gene's germline CDR1 is LNHDA and CDR2 SQIVND (reference sequence). V shed 5 bases and J shed 4 bases, with 8 bases lying between them. The CDR3 protein is CASSSSFYGYTF. In DNA form, the CDR3 reads TGTGCCAGTAGTTCTTCCTTCTATGGCTACACCTTC.

For the CDR3, the DNA is TGCAGCGCACGACAGTCTAATGAAAAACTGTTTTTT. It yields the protein CSARQSNEKLFF. The chain employs TRBV29-1 and TRBJ1-4; TRBD1 might be the D (5 bases). Trimming left V 7 bases short and J 3 bases short, with 9 bases between. CDR1 is SQVTM, CDR2 ANQGSEA, per germline. The CDR3 loop spans 12 amino acids.